These 6 T cell receptor beta chains were sequenced from one sample in a study of T cells in Graves' hyperthyroidism and ophthalmopathy. TCR beta CDR3 regions were amplified from RNA. With the HTBI primer set, the TCR CDR3 went through a first round of RT-PCR. TCRdb used MiXCR to reprocess the multiplex PCR reads, holding one entry per CDR3 protein. The sample lists about 500,000 distinct CDR3 sequences; more than 15% were seen once. Sequencing was done on a sample of blood. The source is a woman younger than 45 with Graves' ophthalmopathy.

This clonotype has at least ten counts. CDR3 in DNA: TGCAGTGCTATTAGTCCGGGAACCCAAGAGACCCAGTACTTC. This gives the protein CSAISPGTQETQYF. The rearrangement links TRBV20-1 to TRBJ2-5, with D possibly TRBD2 on 5 matching bases. The CDR3 has 14 amino acids. V lost 4 bases to trimming and J lost 1 base, with 13 bases between them. Germline lookup yields CDR1 DFQATT and CDR2 SNEGSKA (reference sequence).

This clonotype was seen many times. The chain uses TRBV7-2 and TRBJ2-1; D gene ambiguous. The V end was cut by 1 base, the J end by 8 bases, with 6 bases between. The germline V gene has CDR1 SGHTA and CDR2 FQGNSA. The CDR3 has 12 residues. CDR3 sequence reads: CASSLEGHEQFF. For the CDR3, the DNA is TGTGCCAGCAGCTTAGAGGGTCATGAGCAGTTCTTC.

This clonotype was seen repeatedly, ten times or more. The chain has TRBV28 and TRBJ1-6; TRBD1 matches 7 bases. CDR1 is MDHEN, CDR2 SYDVKM, per germline. V lost 3 bases and J lost 7; bases outside the gene matches: 12. The CDR3 has 17 residues. The CDR3 loop is CASSLTTGTVLNSPLHF. CDR3 nucleotide sequence: TGTGCCAGCAGTTTGACTACCGGGACAGTTTTGAATTCACCCCTCCACTTT.

This clonotype has a count of ten or more. The gene calls are TRBV30 and TRBJ1-3; D is uncertain. Trimming took off 5 bases at V and 0 bases at J, with 11 bases between the two ends. This CDR3 comprises 14 residues. Germline assignment: CDR1 GTSNPN and CDR2 SVGIG (reference sequence). CDR3 sequence: CAWWAAASGNTIYF. CDR3 nucleotide sequence: TGTGCCTGGTGGGCAGCAGCCTCTGGAAACACCATATATTTT.

This clonotype showed up just a few times. The genes are TRBV10-3 and TRBJ2-7; D is uncertain. CDR1 ENHRY and CDR2 SYGVKD come from the germline V gene. The CDR3 runs to 12 residues. The V gene lost 2 bases and the J gene lost 6 bases, with 8 bases spanning the gap. CDR3 sequence reads: CAISEDMGEQYF. Here the CDR3 DNA reads TGTGCCATCAGTGAGGACATGGGCGAGCAGTACTTC.

This clonotype was detected ten times or more. The chain recombines TRBV5-5 with TRBJ2-3, with a tentative D call TRBD1 (7 bases). V was cut by 4 bases and J by 3 bases, with 15 bases left in between. Germline CDR1 SGHKS, CDR2 YYEKEE (reference sequence). The CDR3 runs to 15 residues. The CDR3 region has the DNA TGTGCCAGCAGCCCAGGGGGGTTTCGGACAGATACGCAGTATTTT. Protein: CASSPGGFRTDTQYF.